A selection of T cell receptor beta chains follows, all from one sample in a study of T cells after posttransplantation cyclophosphamide. Produced via immunoSEQ multiplex PCR; TCRdb's table is partial and in-frame only. The table records over 20,000 clones, 80% to 90% of them present only once. Sequencing used PBMCs, obtained about 400 days after allogeneic stem cell transplant with calcineurin inhibitor and methotrexate. The receptor source for this set is a female patient under 45 who received an allogeneic stem cell transplant from an unrelated donor, was CMV-positive, and had acute and chronic GVHD. The graft donor may account for some of the T cells. CDR3s include the opening cysteine and the closing phenylalanine or tryptophan. Each record gives: CDR3 protein, CDR3 DNA, V gene, clone size, J gene, D gene. D genes are given only for firm matches. Not every row has a clone size; where given, it reads once, few, many or a size class.

CASTYPAGEHTQYF	TGTGCCAGCACCTACCCAGCGGGAGAACATACGCAGTATTTT	TRBV7-9	.	TRBJ2-3	TRBD2
CASSWRDSNEKLFF	TGTGCCAGCTCATGGAGGGACAGTAATGAAAAACTGTTTTTT	TRBV18	.	TRBJ1-4	TRBD1
CASSLEGVGISPLHF	TGTGCCAGCAGCTTAGAGGGAGTGGGGATTTCACCCCTCCACTTT	TRBV7-2	few	TRBJ1-6	.
CASSTGYGYTF	TGTGCCAGTAGTACAGGGTATGGCTACACCTTC	TRBV19	.	TRBJ1-2	.
CASSLNPSGSTDTQYF	TGTGCCAGCAGCTTAAACCCTAGCGGTAGCACAGATACGCAGTATTTT	TRBV7-9	.	TRBJ2-3	TRBD2
CASSSGLATTGELFF	TGTGCCAGCAGCTCCGGACTAGCGACGACCGGGGAGCTGTTTTTT	TRBV7-9	.	TRBJ2-2	TRBD2
CASCRRANEKLFF	TGTGCCAGTTGTCGCAGGGCTAATGAAAAACTGTTTTTT	TRBV19	few	TRBJ1-4	.
CASSPRRAEAFF	TGTGCCAGCAGCCCAAGGAGGGCTGAAGCTTTCTTT	TRBV6-1	.	TRBJ1-1	.
CAIGTQYSNQPQHF	TGTGCGATCGGGACACAGTATAGCAATCAGCCCCAGCATTTT	TRBV6-5	.	TRBJ1-5	.
CASSKGGGGQTYEQYF	TGTGCCAGTAGTAAAGGGGGTGGGGGACAGACCTACGAGCAGTACTTC	TRBV19	few	TRBJ2-7	TRBD1
CASGQVQYEQYF	TGTGCCAGCGGGCAGGTCCAATACGAGCAGTACTTC	TRBV6-5	.	TRBJ2-7	.
CASRPSGPTGELFF	TGTGCCAGCAGACCTAGCGGGCCCACCGGGGAGCTGTTTTTT	TRBV7-3	.	TRBJ2-2	TRBD2